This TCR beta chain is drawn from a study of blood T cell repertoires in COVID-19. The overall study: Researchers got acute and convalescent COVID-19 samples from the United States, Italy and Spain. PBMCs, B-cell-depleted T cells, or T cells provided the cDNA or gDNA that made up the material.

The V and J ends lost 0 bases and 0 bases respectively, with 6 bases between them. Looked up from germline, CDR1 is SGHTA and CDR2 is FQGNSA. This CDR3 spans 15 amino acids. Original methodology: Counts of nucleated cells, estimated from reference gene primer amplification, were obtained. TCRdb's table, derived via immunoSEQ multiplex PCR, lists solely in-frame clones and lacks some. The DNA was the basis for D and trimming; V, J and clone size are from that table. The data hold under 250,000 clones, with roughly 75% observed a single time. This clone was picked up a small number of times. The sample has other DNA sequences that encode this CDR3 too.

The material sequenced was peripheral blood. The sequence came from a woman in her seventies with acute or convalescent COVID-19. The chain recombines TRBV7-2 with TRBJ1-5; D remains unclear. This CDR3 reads CASSLARDSNQPQHF. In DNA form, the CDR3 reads TGTGCCAGCAGCTTAGCCCGCGATAGCAATCAGCCCCAGCATTTT.